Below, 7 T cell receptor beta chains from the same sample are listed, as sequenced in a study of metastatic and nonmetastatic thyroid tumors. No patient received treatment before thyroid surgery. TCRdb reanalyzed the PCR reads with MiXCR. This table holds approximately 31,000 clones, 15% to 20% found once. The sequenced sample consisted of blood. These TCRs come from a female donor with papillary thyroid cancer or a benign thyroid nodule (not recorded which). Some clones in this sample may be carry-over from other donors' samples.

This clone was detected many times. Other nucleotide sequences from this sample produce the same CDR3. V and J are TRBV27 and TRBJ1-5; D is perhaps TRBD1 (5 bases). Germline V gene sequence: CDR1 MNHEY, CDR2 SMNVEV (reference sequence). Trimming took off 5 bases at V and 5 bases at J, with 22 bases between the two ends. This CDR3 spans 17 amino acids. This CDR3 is CASSPSPARGSYQPQHF. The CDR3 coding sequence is TGTGCCAGCAGTCCGTCACCCGCGCGGGGGAGTTATCAGCCCCAGCATTTT.

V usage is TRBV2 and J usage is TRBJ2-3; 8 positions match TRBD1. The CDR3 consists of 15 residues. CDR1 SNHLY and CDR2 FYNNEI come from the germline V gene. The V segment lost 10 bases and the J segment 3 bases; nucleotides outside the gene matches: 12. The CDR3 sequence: CAICWTGKVTDTQYF. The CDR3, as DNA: TGTGCCATCTGTTGGACAGGGAAGGTTACAGATACGCAGTATTTT.

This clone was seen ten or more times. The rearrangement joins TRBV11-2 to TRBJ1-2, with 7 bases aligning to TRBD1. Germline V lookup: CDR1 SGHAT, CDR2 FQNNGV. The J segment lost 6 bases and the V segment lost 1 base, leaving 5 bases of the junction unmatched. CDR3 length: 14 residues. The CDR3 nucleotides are TGTGCCAGCAGCTTAGTTTCAGGGGGGGATGGCTACACCTTC. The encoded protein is CASSLVSGGDGYTF.

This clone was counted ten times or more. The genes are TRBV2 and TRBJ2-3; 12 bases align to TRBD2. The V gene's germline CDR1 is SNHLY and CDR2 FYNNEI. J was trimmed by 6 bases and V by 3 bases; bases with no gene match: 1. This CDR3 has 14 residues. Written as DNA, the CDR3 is TGTGCCAGCAGTGAGGGACTAGCGGGTGATACGCAGTATTTT. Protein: CASSEGLAGDTQYF.

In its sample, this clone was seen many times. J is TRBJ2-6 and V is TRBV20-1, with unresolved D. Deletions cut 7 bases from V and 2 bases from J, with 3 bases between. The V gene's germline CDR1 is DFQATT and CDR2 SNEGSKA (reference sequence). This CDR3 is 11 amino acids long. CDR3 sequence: CSVTGANVLTF. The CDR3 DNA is TGCAGTGTAACTGGGGCCAACGTCCTGACTTTC.

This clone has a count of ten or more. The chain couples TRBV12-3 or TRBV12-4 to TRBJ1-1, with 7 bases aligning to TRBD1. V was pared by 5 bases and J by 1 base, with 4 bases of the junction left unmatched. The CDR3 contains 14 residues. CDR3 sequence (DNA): TGTGCCAGCAGTGCGGGGACAGCGAACACTGAAGCTTTCTTT. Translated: CASSAGTANTEAFF.

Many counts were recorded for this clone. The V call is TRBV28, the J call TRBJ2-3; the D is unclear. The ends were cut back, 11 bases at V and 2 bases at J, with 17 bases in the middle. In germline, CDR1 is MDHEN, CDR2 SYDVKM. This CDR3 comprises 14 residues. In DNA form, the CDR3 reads TGTGCCCTTCAGGCTGGTGGGAACACAGATACGCAGTATTTT. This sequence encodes CALQAGGNTDTQYF.